Listed below are T cell receptor beta chains from one sample, sequenced in a study of cytomegalovirus exposure and HLA in healthy donors. Data came from immunoSEQ multiplex PCR; TCRdb stores just in-frame clones and leaves some out. The sample carries under 200,000 clones, roughly 85% recorded once. What was sequenced was PBMCs. Receptors originate from a man aged 25 to 45 in good health and CMV-seropositive. Both conserved end residues are part of each CDR3. The D gene is left open where the match is weak. Rows may omit the clone size; those that give it use once, few, many or a size class.

>TRBV18|13|NA|NA|TRBJ1-1
CASSPQTGLEAFF
TGTGCCAGCTCACCTCAAACCGGTCTTGAAGCTTTCTTT
>TRBV5-8|12|NA|NA|TRBJ1-5
CASSLQFQPQHF
TGTGCCAGCAGTTTACAGTTTCAGCCCCAGCATTTT
>TRBV14|15|NA|NA|TRBJ1-1
CASSQADSENTEAFF
TGTGCCAGCAGCCAAGCCGACAGCGAGAACACTGAAGCTTTCTTT
>TRBV6-1|12|NA|NA|TRBJ2-1
CASSVGVGEQFF
TGTGCCAGCAGTGTAGGGGTGGGTGAGCAGTTCTTC
>TRBV11-2|15|NA|TRBD2|TRBJ2-1
CASRLLAEGYNEQFF
TGTGCCAGCAGACTACTAGCGGAGGGCTACAATGAGCAGTTCTTC
>TRBV7-2|14|NA|NA|TRBJ1-1
CASTLGLLNTEAFF
TGTGCCAGCACCCTGGGACTCTTGAACACTGAAGCTTTCTTT
>TRBV10-3|12|NA|TRBD1|TRBJ2-1
CAISGTDNEQFF
TGTGCCATCAGCGGGACAGACAATGAGCAGTTCTTC
>TRBV6-5|14|NA|NA|TRBJ1-2
CASSYGGADYGYTF
TGTGCCAGCAGTTACGGGGGCGCGGACTATGGCTACACCTTC
>TRBV5-8|13|NA|TRBD2|TRBJ2-3
CASSLGGRNTQYF
TGTGCCAGCAGCCTGGGAGGGAGGAATACGCAGTATTTT
>TRBV18|17|NA|TRBD1|TRBJ2-5
CASSPTTGTASQETQYF
TGTGCCAGCTCACCCACAACCGGGACAGCGTCACAAGAGACCCAGTACTTC
>TRBV7-2|14|once|TRBD1|TRBJ2-7
CASSSRQGRYEQYF
TGTGCCAGCAGCTCGAGACAGGGACGCTACGAGCAGTACTTC
>TRBV5-1|15|NA|NA|TRBJ1-1
CASSPVPGVNTEAFF
TGCGCCAGCAGTCCCGTCCCGGGGGTGAACACTGAAGCTTTCTTT
>TRBV5-6|18|NA|TRBD2|TRBJ2-5
CASSRPLAGSGDGETQYF
TGTGCCAGCAGCCGCCCCTTAGCGGGATCCGGAGATGGCGAGACCCAGTACTTC
>TRBV27|15|NA|TRBD1|TRBJ2-1
CATSTRTGIGNEQFF
TGTGCCACCTCTACGAGGACAGGGATCGGAAATGAGCAGTTCTTC
>TRBV27|14|NA|NA|TRBJ2-3
CATSSLRSTDTQYF
TGTGCCACCAGTTCACTAAGGAGTACAGATACGCAGTATTTT
>TRBV9|17|NA|NA|TRBJ2-5
CASSGTGVAGYQETQYF
TGTGCCAGCAGCGGTACAGGGGTTGCGGGGTATCAAGAGACCCAGTACTTC
>TRBV18|15|NA|NA|TRBJ2-7
CASSPRAVSSYEQYF
TGTGCCAGCTCACCACGAGCGGTGAGCTCCTACGAGCAGTACTTC
>TRBV10-2|13|NA|NA|TRBJ1-1
CASSESIDYEAFF
TGCGCCAGCAGTGAGTCTATTGACTATGAAGCTTTCTTT
>TRBV7-7|16|NA|TRBD1|TRBJ2-2
CASSPVGTGLSVELFF
TGTGCTAGCAGCCCAGTTGGGACAGGGCTGAGCGTGGAGCTGTTTTTT
>TRBV19|13|NA|TRBD1|TRBJ1-2
CASSRTGDSGYTF
TGTGCCAGTAGTCGTACAGGGGATTCTGGCTACACCTTC
>TRBV7-8|18|NA|TRBD2|TRBJ2-1
CASSLEPSGRLGNNEQFF
TGTGCCAGCAGCCTAGAACCGAGCGGGAGGTTAGGGAACAATGAGCAGTTCTTC
>TRBV21-1|13|NA|NA|TRBJ2-2
CASSQKGAGELFF
TGTGCCAGCAGCCAAAAGGGGGCCGGGGAGCTGTTTTTT
>TRBV7-7|14|NA|NA|TRBJ2-6
CASSPISGANVLTF
TGTGCTAGCAGTCCAATCTCTGGGGCCAACGTCCTGACTTTC
>TRBV6-1|15|NA|NA|TRBJ2-5
CASSEARGPPGTQYF
TGTGCCAGCAGTGAAGCGCGGGGGCCCCCCGGGACCCAGTACTTC
>TRBV6-6|14|NA|NA|TRBJ2-1
CASSREGNRNEQFF
TGTGCCAGCAGTCGGGAAGGGAATAGGAATGAGCAGTTCTTC
>TRBV4-2|16|NA|NA|TRBJ2-7
CASSHPRGAGNYEQYF
TGTGCCAGCAGCCATCCCAGGGGAGCGGGAAACTACGAGCAGTACTTC
>TRBV12-5|12|NA|TRBD2|TRBJ2-7
CASGLAGEEQYF
TGTGCTAGTGGCCTAGCGGGAGAAGAGCAGTACTTC
>TRBV4-2|14|NA|TRBD2|TRBJ2-1
CASSQRGRASEQFF
TGTGCCAGCAGCCAACGTGGGAGGGCCAGTGAGCAGTTCTTC
>TRBV28|14|once|NA|TRBJ1-5
CASSRGTNLQPQHF
TGTGCCAGCAGTCGTGGGACAAATCTCCAGCCCCAGCATTTT
>TRBV7-9|17|NA|TRBD1|TRBJ1-4
CSSSLVKGGQGDEKLFF
TGTTCCAGCAGCTTAGTAAAGGGGGGACAGGGGGATGAAAAACTGTTTTTT
>TRBV7-8|15|once|NA|TRBJ2-5
CVLAGLGEGQETQYF
TGTGTGCTCGCGGGTCTAGGAGAAGGTCAAGAGACCCAGTACTTC
>TRBV7-9|15|NA|TRBD1|TRBJ2-7
CSSSAYGTETYEQYF
TGTTCCAGCAGCGCCTACGGGACAGAAACCTACGAGCAGTACTTC
>TRBV5-1|18|NA|NA|TRBJ2-3
CASSARSSWGRDADTQYF
TGCGCCAGCAGCGCCAGGTCCTCTTGGGGGCGCGACGCAGATACGCAGTATTTT
>TRBV6-6|16|NA|NA|TRBJ2-7
CASSRLGGPRIYEQYF
TGTGCCAGCAGCCGATTAGGTGGGCCCCGGATCTACGAGCAGTACTTC
>TRBV7-7|13|once|TRBD2|TRBJ2-1
CASSPTSDGEQFF
TGTGCTAGCAGCCCTACTAGCGACGGTGAGCAGTTCTTC
>TRBV7-2|16|NA|TRBD1|TRBJ2-7
CASSSTRGDREYEQYF
TGTGCCAGCAGCTCTACCCGGGGGGACAGGGAATACGAGCAGTACTTC